These T cell receptor beta chains were read from a single sample in a study of CD8 T cells in ankylosing spondylitis. From the 5' RACE reads, TCRdb called clonotypes with MiXCR, one entry per CDR3 protein. The sample carries approximately 540,000 distinct CDR3 sequences, about an eighth recorded once. Sequencing was performed on blood, either unsorted or a sorted T cell fraction (not recorded which). The receptors here all came from a male donor with ankylosing spondylitis. CDR3s include the opening cysteine and the closing phenylalanine or tryptophan. A D gene is named only where the DNA matches it firmly. Not every row has a clone size; where given, it reads once, few, many or a size class.

abundance: few
d_gene: NA
j_gene: TRBJ2-1
v_gene: TRBV5-1
CDR3nt: TGCGCCAGCAGCTTGGCCGGGCAGGGCATTGAGCAGTTCTTC
CDR3aa: CASSLAGQGIEQFF

abundance: NA
d_gene: TRBD2
j_gene: TRBJ2-1
v_gene: TRBV24-1
CDR3nt: TGTGCCACCAGTGATACCAGCGGGAGGCCTGAGCAGTTCTTC
CDR3aa: CATSDTSGRPEQFF

abundance: few
d_gene: NA
j_gene: TRBJ2-3
v_gene: TRBV20-1
CDR3nt: TGCAGTGCTAGAGGGAGAAGGGGGACTAGCACAGATACGCAGTATTTT
CDR3aa: CSARGRRGTSTDTQYF

abundance: NA
d_gene: TRBD2
j_gene: TRBJ2-7
v_gene: TRBV14
CDR3nt: TGTGCCAGCAGCCAAGACCTAGCGGGACTGAACGAGCAGTACTTC
CDR3aa: CASSQDLAGLNEQYF

abundance: many
d_gene: TRBD2
j_gene: TRBJ2-3
v_gene: TRBV24-1
CDR3nt: TGTGCCACCGGGAGGGAAAACACAGATACGCAGTATTTT
CDR3aa: CATGRENTDTQYF

abundance: NA
d_gene: TRBD1
j_gene: TRBJ1-6
v_gene: TRBV12-3/TRBV12-4
CDR3nt: TGTGCCAGCAGTTACCGGGACAGCTATAATTCACCCCTCCACTTT
CDR3aa: CASSYRDSYNSPLHF

abundance: NA
d_gene: TRBD2
j_gene: TRBJ2-4
v_gene: TRBV11-2
CDR3nt: TGTGCCAGCAGCTTAGGTGGACTAGCGGGAGCAAACATTCAGTACTTC
CDR3aa: CASSLGGLAGANIQYF

abundance: NA
d_gene: TRBD1
j_gene: TRBJ2-4
v_gene: TRBV20-1
CDR3nt: TGCAGTGCTGACGACAGGGGTGGATACATTCAGTACTTC
CDR3aa: CSADDRGGYIQYF

abundance: many
d_gene: NA
j_gene: TRBJ1-1
v_gene: TRBV13
CDR3nt: TGTGCCAGCAGCTTACGGGGGCGGACTGAAGCTTTCTTT
CDR3aa: CASSLRGRTEAFF

abundance: NA
d_gene: NA
j_gene: TRBJ2-7
v_gene: TRBV6-2/TRBV6-3
CDR3nt: TGTGCCAGCAGTTCCGGGACGGTTGCCTACGAGCAGTACTTC
CDR3aa: CASSSGTVAYEQYF

abundance: NA
d_gene: TRBD1
j_gene: TRBJ2-7
v_gene: TRBV2
CDR3nt: TGTGCCAGCAGGGGGACAGGGGGCGCGAGGGGCGAGCAGTACTTC
CDR3aa: CASRGTGGARGEQYF

abundance: few
d_gene: NA
j_gene: TRBJ1-4
v_gene: TRBV5-1
CDR3nt: TGCGCCAGCACCACAGGGCCAGGTGAAAAACTGTTTTTT
CDR3aa: CASTTGPGEKLFF

abundance: many
d_gene: NA
j_gene: TRBJ2-3
v_gene: TRBV5-1
CDR3nt: TGCGCCAGCGAATTTCAGGGGAAGGACACAGATACGCAGTATTTT
CDR3aa: CASEFQGKDTDTQYF

abundance: few
d_gene: NA
j_gene: TRBJ1-2
v_gene: TRBV20-1
CDR3nt: TGCAGTGCTAGAGACCGCAGGGGAGTATATGGCTACACCTTC
CDR3aa: CSARDRRGVYGYTF

abundance: NA
d_gene: TRBD2
j_gene: TRBJ2-5
v_gene: TRBV20-1
CDR3nt: TGCAGTGCGATAGCGGGAGGAAAAGAGACCCAGTACTTC
CDR3aa: CSAIAGGKETQYF

abundance: few
d_gene: NA
j_gene: TRBJ1-4
v_gene: TRBV5-1
CDR3nt: TGCGCCAGCAGGGAGAGCCAATTAGAAAAACTGTTTTTT
CDR3aa: CASRESQLEKLFF

abundance: NA
d_gene: NA
j_gene: TRBJ2-2
v_gene: TRBV6-1
CDR3nt: TGTGCCAGCAGTGAAGAGGGATGGACCGGGGAGCTGTTTTTT
CDR3aa: CASSEEGWTGELFF

abundance: few
d_gene: TRBD1
j_gene: TRBJ2-7
v_gene: TRBV20-1
CDR3nt: TGCAGTGCTTCCCGGGACAGGGTGGGAGAGCAGTACTTC
CDR3aa: CSASRDRVGEQYF

abundance: few
d_gene: NA
j_gene: TRBJ2-3
v_gene: TRBV21-1
CDR3nt: TGTGCCAGCAGCAAAAGGGCCTCTGGGTCCAGTACGCAGTATTTT
CDR3aa: CASSKRASGSSTQYF

abundance: NA
d_gene: TRBD2
j_gene: TRBJ2-2
v_gene: TRBV2
CDR3nt: TGTGCCAGCAGGACTAGCGAGAACACCGGGGAGCTGTTTTTT
CDR3aa: CASRTSENTGELFF

abundance: many
d_gene: NA
j_gene: TRBJ2-1
v_gene: TRBV20-1
CDR3nt: TGCAGTGCTCAGGAGGGCAGGGGATCCTACAATGAGCAGTTCTTC
CDR3aa: CSAQEGRGSYNEQFF

abundance: once
d_gene: TRBD2
j_gene: TRBJ2-1
v_gene: TRBV7-8
CDR3nt: TGTGCCAGCAGCCCACTAGCGGGAGTTTTCAATGAGCAGTTCTTC
CDR3aa: CASSPLAGVFNEQFF

abundance: NA
d_gene: TRBD1
j_gene: TRBJ2-1
v_gene: TRBV7-6
CDR3nt: TGTGCCAGCAGCACCGACAGGGTAACCTACAATGAGCAGTTCTTC
CDR3aa: CASSTDRVTYNEQFF

abundance: NA
d_gene: NA
j_gene: TRBJ1-6
v_gene: TRBV2
CDR3nt: TGTGCCAGCAGATACCGAGATAATTCACCCCTCCACTTT
CDR3aa: CASRYRDNSPLHF

abundance: NA
d_gene: NA
j_gene: TRBJ1-2
v_gene: TRBV3-1
CDR3nt: TGTGCCAGCAGCCAAGGGGTCGGAGGCTACACCTTC
CDR3aa: CASSQGVGGYTF

abundance: few
d_gene: NA
j_gene: TRBJ1-6
v_gene: TRBV6-5
CDR3nt: TGTGCCAGCAGTGTCGGAAATTCACCCCTCCACTTT
CDR3aa: CASSVGNSPLHF

abundance: few
d_gene: NA
j_gene: TRBJ2-1
v_gene: TRBV12-3/TRBV12-4
CDR3nt: TGTGCCAGCTCCGACTCTAAGCAGTTCTTC
CDR3aa: CASSDSKQFF

abundance: NA
d_gene: NA
j_gene: TRBJ1-1
v_gene: TRBV20-1
CDR3nt: TGCAGTGCTAGCACCGGACAGCAGAACACTGAAGCTTTCTTT
CDR3aa: CSASTGQQNTEAFF

abundance: NA
d_gene: NA
j_gene: TRBJ1-5
v_gene: TRBV29-1
CDR3nt: TGCAGCGTTGGGGCAGAAGTAGCCGGTGGGAATCAGCCCCAGCATTTT
CDR3aa: CSVGAEVAGGNQPQHF

abundance: NA
d_gene: NA
j_gene: TRBJ1-5
v_gene: TRBV20-1
CDR3nt: TGCAGTGCTAGAGATCACGGAGATCATCCTCCCCAGCATTTT
CDR3aa: CSARDHGDHPPQHF

abundance: few
d_gene: NA
j_gene: TRBJ1-5
v_gene: TRBV12-3/TRBV12-4
CDR3nt: TGTGCCAGCAGTTTGGAAGGGATTCAGCCCCAGCATTTT
CDR3aa: CASSLEGIQPQHF

abundance: NA
d_gene: NA
j_gene: TRBJ2-7
v_gene: TRBV6-2/TRBV6-3
CDR3nt: TGTGCCAGCAGTTATGTGGGAAGGGAGCAGTACTTC
CDR3aa: CASSYVGREQYF

abundance: NA
d_gene: NA
j_gene: TRBJ2-7
v_gene: TRBV5-1
CDR3nt: TGCGCCAGCAGCTGGAACACAGGGTCCTACGAGCAGTACTTC
CDR3aa: CASSWNTGSYEQYF

abundance: few
d_gene: TRBD2
j_gene: TRBJ2-1
v_gene: TRBV7-2
CDR3nt: TGTGCCAGCAGCTCCAGACTAGCGGGAGTGATGGGTGAGCAGTTCTTC
CDR3aa: CASSSRLAGVMGEQFF

abundance: few
d_gene: NA
j_gene: TRBJ2-7
v_gene: TRBV5-5
CDR3nt: TGTGCCAGCAGCCGAAGCTTCGTCGAGCAGTACTTC
CDR3aa: CASSRSFVEQYF

abundance: few
d_gene: NA
j_gene: TRBJ1-1
v_gene: TRBV7-2
CDR3nt: TGTGCCAGCAGCTTAGCGAGAATGAACACTGAAGCTTTCTTT
CDR3aa: CASSLARMNTEAFF

abundance: few
d_gene: NA
j_gene: TRBJ1-2
v_gene: TRBV2
CDR3nt: TGTGCCAGCAAAGAGCCGATCGCCCTAGGGTATGGCTACACCTTC
CDR3aa: CASKEPIALGYGYTF

abundance: NA
d_gene: TRBD1
j_gene: TRBJ1-1
v_gene: TRBV5-1
CDR3nt: TGCGCCAGCAGCTTGTCCGGACAGGGGCTCGAAGCTTTCTTT
CDR3aa: CASSLSGQGLEAFF

abundance: NA
d_gene: NA
j_gene: TRBJ1-5
v_gene: TRBV3-1
CDR3nt: TGTGCCAGCAGCCGCGGCGCGGGGGCCAATCAGCCCCAGCATTTT
CDR3aa: CASSRGAGANQPQHF

abundance: many
d_gene: NA
j_gene: TRBJ1-5
v_gene: TRBV7-8
CDR3nt: TGTGCCAGCAGCCAAGACAGCTTCAATCAGCCCCAGCATTTT
CDR3aa: CASSQDSFNQPQHF

abundance: NA
d_gene: NA
j_gene: TRBJ2-1
v_gene: TRBV5-1
CDR3nt: TGCGCCAGCAGCCCAACCGGGATAAGCTCCTACAATGAGCAGTTCTTC
CDR3aa: CASSPTGISSYNEQFF

abundance: NA
d_gene: NA
j_gene: TRBJ2-7
v_gene: TRBV7-2
CDR3nt: TGTGCCAGCAGCCCGAGAAGTAACCACGAGCAGTACTTC
CDR3aa: CASSPRSNHEQYF

abundance: many
d_gene: TRBD1
j_gene: TRBJ1-5
v_gene: TRBV27
CDR3nt: TGTGCCAGCAGTAGGCAGGGGGCCCAGCCCCAGCATTTT
CDR3aa: CASSRQGAQPQHF

abundance: few
d_gene: NA
j_gene: TRBJ2-1
v_gene: TRBV27
CDR3nt: TGTGCCAGCAGTATCCCGGGAGCCAAGAAGATCAATGAGCAGTTCTTC
CDR3aa: CASSIPGAKKINEQFF